This note documents a single T cell receptor beta chain sequence. Its antigen specificity is not known. It has no much larger one-base neighbor in the sample; base qualities were not kept. Collaborating institutions collected whole blood in K2EDTA tubes following their own protocols. For TCRbeta analysis, collaborator samples were shipped as frozen whole blood, as isolated PBMCs, or as DNA extracted from either sample type. The germline V gene encodes CDR1 LGHDT and CDR2 YNNKEL (reference sequence). The trim is 4 bases for V and 3 bases for J, with a gap of 13 bases between the germline ends. The CDR3 starts with the cysteine, ends with the phenylalanine, and has 14 residues. The read is trimmed to its CDR3 DNA, 42 bases read in frame from base 1. These data belong to a study of blood T cell repertoires in COVID-19 (dated by TCRdb to the early 2020s). In the study overall: The collaborator samples originated in the United States, Italy and Spain and spanned the acute and convalescent phases of COVID-19. The repertoires were made available in a free public database intended to serve as a resource for research on the immune response to SARS-CoV-2. Where HLA class I and class II types were available, the types were taken from metadata supplied by the sample provider, not from assay-based typing. The dataset comprised deeply sampled blood TCRbeta repertoires from subjects exposed to, actively infected with, or recovered from COVID-19. A de-identified subject ID, COVID-19 status, age in years and sex were almost always included in the sample metadata. The material from the prospective study consisted of cDNA or gDNA derived from T cells, B-cell-depleted T cells, or PBMCs. The samples were drawn from two sources: the first 160 participants of the ongoing ImmuneRACE study, and 1,200 or so subjects contributed by 6 global collaborators.

What the authors observed across the whole study: The quantity of clinical and demographic metadata differed by source and by participant and was supplied without curation.

The immunoSEQ Assay, a bias-controlled multiplex PCR, was used to amplify TCRbeta CDR3 regions from genomic DNA. The study's processing was this. The number of nucleated cells in each sample was estimated from the amplification of reference gene primers within the assay. Sequence reads were collapsed and filtered to measure the absolute abundance of every unique TCRbeta CDR3 rearrangement. Productive Simpson clonality was computed per sample as the square root of Simpson's diversity index over productive rearrangements. The immuneACCESS repertoire file appears here via TCRdb, limited to in-frame rearrangements. These files lack a portion of the clones; in checked studies, under half of the deficit traces to unresolved V genes, and the cause of the others is not known. V, J and clone size are those of that table, while D and trimming were read from the DNA. The sample records under 450,000 clones, 81% of which are singletons. More than 0.85% of the sample is taken by the ten largest.

The chain uses TRBV3-1 (or the pseudogene TRBV3-2) and TRBJ2-7; a tentative D match to TRBD1 spans 6 bases. The TCR was taken from a human donor with acute or convalescent COVID-19. The donor label of this sample is uncertain. The sequencing sample was made of peripheral blood. The CDR3 is CASSPRNRVYEQYF. The nucleotide sequence reads TGTGCCAGCAGCCCAAGAAACAGGGTCTACGAGCAGTACTTC.